This TCR beta chain was obtained from a study of regulatory T cells in long-lasting Graves disease. Study-level information: The study counted Graves' disease as persistent given over 5 years of antithyroid drugs and positive TSH receptor antibodies.

On this clonotype: Its antigen remains unknown.

CDR1 and CDR2 from the germline V gene are KGHDR and SFDVKD. The CDR3 loop spans 14 amino acids. Trimming shortened V by 10 bases and J by 6 bases, and 17 bases separated the two germline ends. Through Arm-PCR of CDR3 regions and iRepertoire HTBI primers, TCR beta libraries were built. TCRdb re-called the multiplex PCR reads with MiXCR, one entry per CDR3 protein. The table records about 470,000 distinct CDR3 sequences, roughly 20% of them present only once. The study's findings and limits: Whereas more than 950 public clonotypes were shared by new patients, persistent patients shared more, at roughly 2,500. Repertoires from persistent disease leaned toward TRBV28, TRBJ1-2 and TRBJ2-5.

Time point defined: persistent/refractory GD, antithyroid drugs over 5 years with positive TRAb. From PBMCs, RNA was extracted and then used to make the TCR library. Under American Thyroid Association guidelines, Graves' disease was diagnosed. The receptor's source is a female donor with Graves disease. The sequencing used peripheral blood mononuclear cells (PBMCs), collected when the disease was refractory, from a patient treated with antithyroid drugs. V usage is TRBV24-1 and J usage is TRBJ2-2; possibly TRBD2 for D (5 bases). CDR3 amino acids: CATSGSGEAGELFF. Written as DNA, the CDR3 is TGTGCCACATCTGGTTCCGGGGAAGCCGGGGAGCTGTTTTTT.